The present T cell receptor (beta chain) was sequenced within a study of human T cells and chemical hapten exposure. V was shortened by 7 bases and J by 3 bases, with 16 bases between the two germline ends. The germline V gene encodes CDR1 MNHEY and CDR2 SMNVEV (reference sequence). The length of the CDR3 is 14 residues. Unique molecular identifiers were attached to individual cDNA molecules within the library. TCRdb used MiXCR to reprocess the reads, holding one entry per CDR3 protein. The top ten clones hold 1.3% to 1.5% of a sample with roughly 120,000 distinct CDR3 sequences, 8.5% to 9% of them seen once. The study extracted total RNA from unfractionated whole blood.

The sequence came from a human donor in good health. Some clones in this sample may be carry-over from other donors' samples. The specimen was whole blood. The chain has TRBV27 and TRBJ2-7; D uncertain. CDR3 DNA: TGTGCCAGCACCCCAGTTGGTATCGGCTACGAGCAGTACTTC. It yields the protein CASTPVGIGYEQYF.